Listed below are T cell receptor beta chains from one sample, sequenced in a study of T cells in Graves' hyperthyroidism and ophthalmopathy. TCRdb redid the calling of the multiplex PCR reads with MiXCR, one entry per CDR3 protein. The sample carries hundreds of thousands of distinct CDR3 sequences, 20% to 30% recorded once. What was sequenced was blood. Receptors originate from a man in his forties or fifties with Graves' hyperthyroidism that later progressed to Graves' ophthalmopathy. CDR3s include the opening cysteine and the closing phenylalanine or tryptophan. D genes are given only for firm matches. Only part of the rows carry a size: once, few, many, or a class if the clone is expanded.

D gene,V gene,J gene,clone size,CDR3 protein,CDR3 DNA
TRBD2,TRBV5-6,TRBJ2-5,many,CASSSDETSGELQETQYF,TGTGCCAGCAGCTCGGATGAAACTAGCGGGGAACTCCAAGAGACCCAGTACTTC
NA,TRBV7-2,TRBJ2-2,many,CASSPMGLANTGELFF,TGTGCCAGCAGCCCAATGGGACTGGCGAACACCGGGGAGCTGTTTTTT
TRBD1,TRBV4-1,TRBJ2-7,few,CASSQRAQGVDEQYF,TGCGCCAGCAGCCAAAGGGCCCAGGGGGTCGACGAGCAGTACTTC
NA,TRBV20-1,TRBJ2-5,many,CSALGGSKSGGTGETQYF,TGCAGTGCTCTAGGGGGATCAAAAAGTGGGGGGACGGGAGAGACCCAGTACTTC
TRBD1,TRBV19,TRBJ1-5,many,CASSNQGQGTNQPQHF,TGTGCCAGTAGTAACCAAGGACAGGGAACAAATCAGCCCCAGCATTTT
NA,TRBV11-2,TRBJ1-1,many,CASSPNTWNTEAFF,TGTGCCAGCTCCCCCAACACTTGGAACACTGAAGCTTTCTTT
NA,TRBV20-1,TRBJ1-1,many,CSARDSKVNTEAFF,TGCAGTGCTAGAGATTCTAAGGTAAACACTGAAGCTTTCTTT
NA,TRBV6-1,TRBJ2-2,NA,CASSVDRATGELFF,TGTGCCAGCAGTGTTGATAGGGCCACCGGGGAGCTGTTTTTT
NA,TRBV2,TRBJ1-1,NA,CASSYRGSGMNTEAFF,TGTGCCAGCAGTTACCGGGGGTCTGGGATGAACACTGAAGCTTTCTTT
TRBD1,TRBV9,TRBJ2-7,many,CASSVGDSSYEQYF,TGTGCCAGCAGCGTAGGGGACAGCTCCTACGAGCAGTACTTC